This TCR beta chain was sequenced for a study of T cell responses to AZD1222 COVID-19 vaccine. General study points: Just a handful of AZD1222 recipients were seropositive at baseline. Repertoire samples came only from after the peak T cell response. Donor demographics were predominantly white British with a female majority; clonal diversity may be underestimated.

Trimming took off 3 bases at V and 0 bases at J, with 9 bases between the two ends. Germline V CDR1 and CDR2: KGHSH, LQKENI. This CDR3 has 15 residues. For this clone: Its antigen is still unknown.

Repertoires were generated with immunoSEQ multiplex PCR, while TCRdb's copy carries only in-frame clones and drops some. The data show some 140,000 clones, about nine tenths seen once. The chain joins TRBV18 to TRBJ1-3; D unclear. This clonotype was sampled from an adult in good health. This specimen was peripheral blood, taken on day 0 of AZD1222 vaccination. CDR3 in amino acids: CASSPSRNSGNTIYF. CDR3 in DNA: TGTGCCAGCTCACCCTCCCGGAACTCTGGAAACACCATATATTTT.